The entry below gives a single T cell receptor (beta chain) sequence along with its context. Antigen specificity is unknown. Primers included in the PCR were 60 Vbeta and 13 Jbeta primers. Method: immunoSEQ multiplex PCR; TCRdb's copy keeps in-frame clones and lacks some. The sample holds approximately 130,000 clones, over 60% seen once. This specimen belongs to a study of cytomegalovirus exposure and HLA in healthy donors. Findings and limits, study-wide: Cytomegalovirus association was assigned to 150 to 200 TCR beta chains.

This CDR3 is built from 15 residues. CDR1 MGHRA and CDR2 YSYEKL come from the germline V gene. The V gene end was trimmed by 2 bases and the J gene end by 7 bases; junction bases not matched to a gene: 10. What was sequenced was PBMCs. The rearrangement links TRBV4-1 to TRBJ2-7; the match to TRBD2 covers 8 bases. The TCR originated in a female donor in good health and CMV-seropositive. The CDR3, as DNA: TGCGCCAGCAGCCAATTTGAAGCGGGAGCTCGGGAGCAGTACTTC. It translates to CASSQFEAGAREQYF.